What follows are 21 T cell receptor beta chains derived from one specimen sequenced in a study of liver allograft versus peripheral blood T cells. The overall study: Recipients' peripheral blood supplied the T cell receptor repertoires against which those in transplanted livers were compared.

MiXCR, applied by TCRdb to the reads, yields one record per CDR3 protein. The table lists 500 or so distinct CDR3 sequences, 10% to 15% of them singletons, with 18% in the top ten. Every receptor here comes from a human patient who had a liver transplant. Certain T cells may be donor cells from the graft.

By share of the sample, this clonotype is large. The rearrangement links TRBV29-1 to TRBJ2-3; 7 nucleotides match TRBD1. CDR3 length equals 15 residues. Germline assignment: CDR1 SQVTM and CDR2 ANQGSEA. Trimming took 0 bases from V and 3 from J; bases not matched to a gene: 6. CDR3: CSVEDRGRGTDTQYF. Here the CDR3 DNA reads TGCAGCGTTGAAGATCGTGGCAGGGGGACAGATACGCAGTATTTT.

The CDR3 sequence: CASSLEDSPLHF. In DNA form, the CDR3 reads TGTGCCAGCAGTTTAGAGGACTCACCCCTCCACTTT. V and J are TRBV12-3 or TRBV12-4 and TRBJ1-6; D remains ambiguous. V lost 1 base and J lost 10, with 5 bases in between. This CDR3 spans 12 amino acids.

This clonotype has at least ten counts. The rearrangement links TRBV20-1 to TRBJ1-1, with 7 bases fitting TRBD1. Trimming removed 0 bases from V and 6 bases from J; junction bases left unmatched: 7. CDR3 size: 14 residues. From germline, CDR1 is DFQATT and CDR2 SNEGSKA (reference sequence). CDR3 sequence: CSARDSRGVAEAFF. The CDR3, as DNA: TGCAGTGCTAGAGATAGCAGGGGGGTCGCTGAAGCTTTCTTT.

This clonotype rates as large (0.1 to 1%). CDR3 coding DNA: TGCAGTGCTAGAGGGACTAACTATGGCTACACCTTC. Its translation: CSARGTNYGYTF. The chain couples TRBV20-1 to TRBJ1-2, with unresolved D. The germline gives CDR1 DFQATT, CDR2 SNEGSKA (reference sequence). The CDR3 totals 12 residues. V lost 1 base to trimming and J lost 0 bases, with 3 bases between them.

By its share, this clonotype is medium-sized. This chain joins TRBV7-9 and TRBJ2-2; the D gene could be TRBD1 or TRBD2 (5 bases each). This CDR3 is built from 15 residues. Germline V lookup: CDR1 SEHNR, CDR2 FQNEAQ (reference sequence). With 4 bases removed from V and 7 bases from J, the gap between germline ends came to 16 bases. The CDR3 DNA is TGTGCCAGCAGCTGGGAGAGCCCCAGGGTCGGGGAGCTGTTTTTT. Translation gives CASSWESPRVGELFF.

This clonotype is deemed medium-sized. The CDR3 region has the DNA TGTGCCACCAGTGTTAGGGTTGGAGAGACCCAGTACTTC. The encoded protein is CATSVRVGETQYF. V and J are TRBV24-1 and TRBJ2-5; D is unresolved. This CDR3 contains 13 residues. With 5 bases removed from V and 4 bases from J, the gap between germline ends came to 10 bases. Per the germline V gene, CDR1 is KGHDR and CDR2 is SFDVKD.

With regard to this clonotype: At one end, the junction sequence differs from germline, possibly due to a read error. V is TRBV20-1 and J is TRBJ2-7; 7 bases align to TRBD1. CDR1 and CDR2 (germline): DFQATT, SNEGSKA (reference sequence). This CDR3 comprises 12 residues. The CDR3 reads CSGRQGNYEQYF. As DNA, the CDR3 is TGCAGTGGTAGACAGGGCAACTACGAGCAGTACTTC.

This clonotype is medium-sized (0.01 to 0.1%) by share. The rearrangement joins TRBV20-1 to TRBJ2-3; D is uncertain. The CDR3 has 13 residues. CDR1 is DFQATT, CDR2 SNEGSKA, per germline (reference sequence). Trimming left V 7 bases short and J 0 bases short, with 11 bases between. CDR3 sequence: CSVIVRSTDTQYF. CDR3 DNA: TGCAGTGTAATCGTCAGGAGCACAGATACGCAGTATTTT.

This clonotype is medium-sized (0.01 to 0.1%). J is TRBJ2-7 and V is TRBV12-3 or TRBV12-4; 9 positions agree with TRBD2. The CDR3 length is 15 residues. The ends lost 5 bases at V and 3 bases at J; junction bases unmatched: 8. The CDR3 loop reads CASSAGTSSLYEQYF. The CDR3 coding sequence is TGTGCCAGCAGTGCCGGGACTAGCTCCCTCTACGAGCAGTACTTC.

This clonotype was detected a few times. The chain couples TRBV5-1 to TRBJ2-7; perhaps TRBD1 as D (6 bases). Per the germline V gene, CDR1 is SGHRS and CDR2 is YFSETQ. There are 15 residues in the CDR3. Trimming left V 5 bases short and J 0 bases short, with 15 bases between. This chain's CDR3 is CASRPQGISSYEQYF. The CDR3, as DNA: TGCGCCAGCAGACCCCAGGGGATTAGCTCCTACGAGCAGTACTTC.

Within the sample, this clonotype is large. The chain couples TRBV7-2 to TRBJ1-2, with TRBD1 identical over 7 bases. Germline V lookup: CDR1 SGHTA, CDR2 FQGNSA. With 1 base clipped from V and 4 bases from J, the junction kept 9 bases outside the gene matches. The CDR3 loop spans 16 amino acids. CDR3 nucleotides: TGTGCCAGCAGCTTAGGACCGGGACAGCACCGCTATGGCTACACCTTC. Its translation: CASSLGPGQHRYGYTF.

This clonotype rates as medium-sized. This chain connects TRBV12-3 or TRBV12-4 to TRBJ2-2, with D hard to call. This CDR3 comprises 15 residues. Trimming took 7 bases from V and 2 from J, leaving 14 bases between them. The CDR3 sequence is CASTTGIRNTGELFF. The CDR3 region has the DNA TGTGCCAGCACCACCGGTATCCGTAACACCGGGGAGCTGTTTTTT.

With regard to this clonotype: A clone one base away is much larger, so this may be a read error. The CDR3 DNA is TGTGCCAGAAGGTTACAGGGTTCAGATACGCAGTATTTT. Translating it yields CARRLQGSDTQYF. The genes are TRBV28 and TRBJ2-3; a weak D match, TRBD1 (6 bases). The length of the CDR3 is 13 residues. CDR1 and CDR2 (germline): MDHEN, SYDVKM. V was shortened by 9 bases and J by 4 bases, with 14 bases between the two germline ends.

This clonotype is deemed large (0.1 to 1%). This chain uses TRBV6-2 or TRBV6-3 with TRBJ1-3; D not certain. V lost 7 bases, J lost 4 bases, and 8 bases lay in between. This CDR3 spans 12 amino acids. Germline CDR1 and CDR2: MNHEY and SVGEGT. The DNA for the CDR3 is TGTGCCAGCACCTTCGGGGGAAACACCATATATTTT. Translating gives CASTFGGNTIYF.

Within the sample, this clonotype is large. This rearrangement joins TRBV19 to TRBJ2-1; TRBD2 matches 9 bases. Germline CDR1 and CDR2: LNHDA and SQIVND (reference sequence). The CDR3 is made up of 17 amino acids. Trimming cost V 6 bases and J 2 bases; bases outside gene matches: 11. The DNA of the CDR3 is TGTGCCAGTAGCATACAATCGACTAGCGGACCCTACAATGAGCAGTTCTTC. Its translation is CASSIQSTSGPYNEQFF.

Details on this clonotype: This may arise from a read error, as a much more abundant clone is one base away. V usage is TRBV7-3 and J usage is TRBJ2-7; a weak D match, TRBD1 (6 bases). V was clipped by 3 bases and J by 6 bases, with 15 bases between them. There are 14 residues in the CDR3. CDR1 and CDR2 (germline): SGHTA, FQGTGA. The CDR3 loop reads CASSFNAGDGEQYF. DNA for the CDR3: TGTGCCAGCAGCTTTAACGCAGGGGACGGCGAGCAGTACTTC.

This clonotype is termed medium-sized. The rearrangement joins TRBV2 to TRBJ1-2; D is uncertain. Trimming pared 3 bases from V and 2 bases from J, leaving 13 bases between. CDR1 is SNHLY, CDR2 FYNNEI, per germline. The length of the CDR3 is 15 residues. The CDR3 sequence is CASSDWTVGNYGYTF. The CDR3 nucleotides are TGTGCCAGCAGTGATTGGACCGTGGGGAACTATGGCTACACCTTC.

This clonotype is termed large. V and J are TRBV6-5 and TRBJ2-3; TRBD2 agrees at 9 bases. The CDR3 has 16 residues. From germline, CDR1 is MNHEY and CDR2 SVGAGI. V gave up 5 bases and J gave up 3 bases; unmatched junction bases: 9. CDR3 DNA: TGTGCCAGCAGTGACCCCTCTAGCGGGACTACAGATACGCAGTATTTT. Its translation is CASSDPSSGTTDTQYF.

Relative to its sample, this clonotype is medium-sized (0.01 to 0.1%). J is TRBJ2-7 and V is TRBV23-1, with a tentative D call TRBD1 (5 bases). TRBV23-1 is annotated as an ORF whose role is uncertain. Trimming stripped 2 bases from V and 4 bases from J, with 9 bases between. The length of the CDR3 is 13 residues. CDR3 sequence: CASSQQGPYEQYF. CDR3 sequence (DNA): TGCGCCAGCAGTCAACAGGGCCCTTACGAGCAGTACTTC.

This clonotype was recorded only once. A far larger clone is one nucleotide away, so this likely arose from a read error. The chain's CDR3 is CASGLAAELYF. DNA of the CDR3: TGTGCTAGTGGTTTGGCGGCGGAGCTGTATTTT. The chain is built from TRBV12-3 or TRBV12-4 and TRBJ2-3; D uncertain. This CDR3 contains 11 residues.

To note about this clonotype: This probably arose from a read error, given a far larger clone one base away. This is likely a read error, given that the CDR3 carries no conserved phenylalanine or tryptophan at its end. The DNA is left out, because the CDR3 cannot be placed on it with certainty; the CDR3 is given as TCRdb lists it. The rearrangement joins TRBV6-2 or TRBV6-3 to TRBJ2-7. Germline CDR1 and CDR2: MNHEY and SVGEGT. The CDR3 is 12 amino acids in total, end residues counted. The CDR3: CASSSTTYRLHL.